This record looks at one T cell receptor beta chain sequence and its context. The antigen it binds to is not known. The input lacks base qualities; no much larger clone sits a single base away. Trimming leaves V shorter by 6 bases and J shorter by 7 bases, with the junction holding 10 bases beyond the gene matches. Based on the germline V gene, the CDR1 and CDR2 sequences are MDHEN and SYDVKM. The CDR3 holds 16 amino acids from the cysteine to the phenylalanine. Only CDR3 DNA is held: 48 bases, read in frame from base 1. This record belongs to a study of cytomegalovirus exposure and HLA in healthy donors (dated by TCRdb to the late 2010s). A note on the overall study: An earlier analysis of approximately 600 of the donors reported 250 to 300 Gb of sequence data and around 110 million unique TCR beta sequences from some 180 million T cells. An early release that covered some 640 HLA-typed donors contained 300 to 350 gigabases of sequencing data and tens of millions of unique TCR sequences. Of the 300 to 500 genotyped donors, 75% to 85% were placed in the genetic ancestry cluster associated with self-reported Caucasian donors. The study aimed to test whether cataloging public T cell receptors could reveal signatures of past pathogen exposure. Using immunosequencing, the study profiled T cell repertoires from fewer than 700 subjects and related those repertoires to cytomegalovirus serostatus. A separate validation cohort of 100 to 150 different subjects was used in addition to the roughly 700-subject first cohort. To predict cytomegalovirus infection status, the study combined high-throughput TCR immunosequencing, statistical association of individual TCRs with disease status, and machine learning. A later analysis re-analyzed previously published TCR beta repertoires from hundreds of donors and added high-resolution HLA genotyping to study TCR occurrence patterns. The later analysis used no new phenotypic data to find candidate immune exposures, relying instead on TCR beta sequences and their occurrence across donors. An earlier analysis of a few hundred of the donors applied high-throughput TCR beta sequencing to assess whether each TCR beta V gene segment acted as functional or pseudogenic. Donor age, sex, ethnicity and CMV serostatus were compiled together with the repertoire data. Genome-wide SNP genotypes for about 65% of the roughly 670 donors were used in a later genetic analysis, which treated that subset as a discovery cohort. All discovery cohort repertoires had been generated on a single sequencing platform. HLA typing included class I and class II loci at four-digit resolution. Typing coverage differed by locus: A, B, C, DRB1 and DQB1 were typed in about 620-640 donors, DQA1 in 500 to 550, DPA1 in 600 to 610, and DPB1 in just under 490. Several DR-DQ haplotypes were handled as single units for association and clustering, since linkage in the cohort was strong. Among 300 to 450 genotyped donors of the cohort, an average of roughly 240,000 unique TCR beta nucleotide sequences were sequenced per donor, approximately 20% of them non-productive.

What the authors observed across the whole study: In this cohort, only TCR beta chains were sequenced, and detectable features were limited by the absence of alpha or paired-chain data. Because counts were too low, 15 or so rarely observed V segments, including chromosome 9 orphons, were excluded from the earlier analysis of around 640 of the donors. When HLA alleles, especially DR and DQ, strongly co-occurred, attributing TCR associations to individual alleles was difficult. In a later analysis, most CMV-associated TCR beta chains were found to appear HLA-restricted, with HLA associations seemingly driven largely by CMV exposure. A later genetic analysis associated a missense DCLRE1C variant with V-gene and J-gene trimming of TCR beta chains, and an independent cohort replicated the association. In a later analysis, TCR association rates were found to vary across HLA loci, with the most associated TCRs seen for DRB1 alleles and the fewest for HLA-C alleles. At a false discovery rate of 0.05, a later analysis linked around 17,000 TCR beta sequences to specific HLA alleles. According to the authors, the approach could potentially be generalized to other disease states and immunological phenotypes. A further reported finding was that TCR beta sequences accurately predicted the HLA-A and HLA-B alleles for most subjects in the first cohort. Presence/absence analyses assumed roughly uniform sequencing depth across donors, an assumption that may not hold. The sequencing pipeline was judged likely to have produced a cluster of highly shared sequence variants as a technical artifact. HLA typing was unavailable for some donors at each locus, so association tests used only the typed subset. CMV serostatus was the only immune exposure information available for the cohort. Most TCR sequences were observed very rarely across donors, whereas some public TCRs were present in many individuals. In vitro tests confirmed that three of the cytomegalovirus-associated TCR beta chains recognize cytomegalovirus antigens. Compared with the roughly 710-donor mean, donors in an Asian-associated ancestry cluster had fewer N-insertions in productive TCRs, according to a later genetic analysis. A later analysis found that HLA-associated TCR beta chains were more clonally expanded and had lower generation probabilities than equally common non-associated chains. The study listed 150 to 200 TCR beta chains as associated with cytomegalovirus. An earlier analysis of roughly 570 of the donors showed that most TCR beta V segments appeared in productive rearrangements either about 90% or about 30% of the time, which broadly matched IMGT annotations. Correlated functional status among segregating V segments might be attributable to linkage disequilibrium, but an unknown experimental factor could not be ruled out. Because the 87-base-pair reads could not distinguish some IMGT-functional V segments, including TRBV6-2 and TRBV6-3, those segments were excluded. A later analysis reported that several top co-occurrence clusters appeared linked to parvovirus B19, influenza, CMV and Epstein-Barr virus. Cytomegalovirus status was reported to be diagnosed by the classifier with high specificity and sensitivity in both the original and validation cohorts.

The cohort was made up of roughly 670 healthy bone marrow donors. At the time of sampling, every cohort member was nominally healthy, though immune exposures that went unrecorded were likely present. The donor was CMV seropositive and belonged to the group of about 290 seropositive cohort members. Each donor provided a peripheral blood sample, and peripheral blood mononuclear cells were used for TCR beta sequencing. Genomic DNA was extracted from the blood cell samples with the Qiagen DNeasy Blood Extraction Kit. Libraries came from the immunoSEQ multiplex PCR assay. The multiplex PCR relied on a mix of 60 forward primers for TCR Vbeta segments and 13 reverse primers for TCR Jbeta segments. A multiplex PCR assay on genomic DNA amplified the CDR3 region of rearranged TCR beta genes. The amplified TCR beta libraries were sequenced on the Illumina HiSeq System as 87-base-pair reads. In the paper's pipeline: Across the roughly 700 repertoires, a later analysis counted 60 million to 90 million unique TCR beta chains, 9.5 million to 12 million of which were shared by at least two donors. Raw reads were error-corrected and collapsed into unique sequences with a nearest-neighbor algorithm that merged closely related sequences to remove PCR and sequencing errors. Alignment of CDR3 sequences to IMGT reference sequences was used to assign V, D and J gene segments. For a sequence to be retained, a match of at least six nucleotides to both a V gene segment and a J gene segment was required. A rearrangement counted as productive if the CDR3 had no stop codons and remained in frame with V and J, and every other rearrangement counted as non-productive. CDR3 was defined by IMGT convention, running from the second conserved V-encoded cysteine to the conserved J-encoded phenylalanine. Sequences without an unambiguous match to a single V gene segment were excluded from the earlier analysis of almost 600 of the donors. An earlier analysis of almost 600 of the donors classified V segments as functional when productive rearrangements were above 56.7% and as segregating when the standard deviation between donors was above 5%. A statistical classification framework was built for diagnosing cytomegalovirus status from the catalog of TCR beta chain sequences. In a later analysis, V and J genes were assigned by comparing TCR nucleotide sequences against IMGT/GENE-DB human TR gene sequences. The TCRdist pipeline was used in a later analysis to assign CDR3 sequences and most-parsimonious VDJ recombination scenarios. In a later analysis, each TCR beta chain was defined by its CDR3 amino acid sequence together with its V-gene family, and reads without a unique V-gene family were excluded. In a later analysis, approximately 640 highly shared, low-generation-probability nucleotide sequences were removed to address suspected cross-contamination and a sequencing artifact. In a later analysis, a clonal expansion index for each public chain was calculated from normalized within-repertoire ranks of inferred template counts. In a later analysis, generation probabilities were computed with a VDJ recombination model fitted to out-of-frame rearrangements, and the resulting probabilities were checked against IGoR. A later analysis scored TCR-TCR, TCR-HLA and TCR-CMV co-occurrence with hypergeometric tests, applying a repertoire-size bias correction to TCR pairs. In a later analysis, false discovery rates were estimated by permuting HLA or CMV assignments 20 times. In a later analysis, co-occurring TCRs were grouped using DBSCAN, with TCRdist sequence similarity added in when clustering inside HLA-allele-positive subsets. Repertoires with fewer than 30,000 or more than 120,000 public chains, plus five repertoires with anomalous nucleotide sharing, were excluded from co-occurrence clustering. As stored in TCRdb, this immuneACCESS dataset retains in-frame rearrangements with V and J assigned. A fraction of the clones does not appear; measured against another copy, unresolved V genes explain less than half of the discrepancy, and the remainder lacks a known reason. The DNA was the basis for D and trimming; V, J and clone size are from that table. The sample records some 96,000 clones, roughly three quarters of which are singletons. The top ten clonotypes cover 15% to 20% of the sample.

Recombination linked TRBV28 to TRBJ2-1, with 12 bases matching TRBD2. What was sequenced was PBMCs. The sequence derives from a woman in her fifties or sixties in good health and CMV-seropositive. The CDR3 is CASSTSGRPMRNEQFF. The base sequence is TGTGCCAGCAGCACTAGCGGGAGGCCAATGAGAAATGAGCAGTTCTTC.